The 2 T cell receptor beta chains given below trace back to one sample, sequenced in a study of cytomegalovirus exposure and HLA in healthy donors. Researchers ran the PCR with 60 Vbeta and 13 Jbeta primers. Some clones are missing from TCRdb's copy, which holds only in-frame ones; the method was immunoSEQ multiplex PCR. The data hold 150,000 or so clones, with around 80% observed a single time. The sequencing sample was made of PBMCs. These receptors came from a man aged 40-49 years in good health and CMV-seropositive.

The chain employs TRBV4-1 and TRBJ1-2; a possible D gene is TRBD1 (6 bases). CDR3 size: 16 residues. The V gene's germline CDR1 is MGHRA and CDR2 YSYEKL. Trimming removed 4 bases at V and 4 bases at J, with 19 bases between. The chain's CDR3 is CASSLDDDRRLYGYTF. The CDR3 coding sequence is TGCGCCAGCAGCCTCGACGATGACAGGAGGCTCTATGGCTACACCTTC.

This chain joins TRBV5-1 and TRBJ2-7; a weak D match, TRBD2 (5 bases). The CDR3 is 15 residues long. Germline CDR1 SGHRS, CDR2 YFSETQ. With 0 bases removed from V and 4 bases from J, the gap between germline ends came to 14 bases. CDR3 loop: CASSLARTVQYEQYF. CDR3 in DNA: TGCGCCAGCAGCTTGGCACGGACTGTCCAGTACGAGCAGTACTTC.